This T cell receptor (beta chain) was recorded in a study of cytomegalovirus exposure and HLA in healthy donors. General study results and limits: Roughly uniform depth of sequencing across donors was assumed in presence/absence analyses. Sequencing had likely introduced a cluster of highly shared sequence variants as an artifact.

CDR1 WNHNN and CDR2 SYGVQD come from the germline V gene (reference sequence). The CDR3 runs to 16 residues. Trimming removed 1 base from V and 7 bases from J, with 20 bases in between. Turning to this clone: Antigen specificity is unknown.

When sampled, the donors appeared nominally healthy, though they likely had unrecorded immune exposures. Primers included in the PCR were 60 Vbeta and 13 Jbeta primers. Some clones are missing from TCRdb's copy, which holds only in-frame ones; the method was immunoSEQ multiplex PCR. The table has 100,000 to 150,000 clones, around 80% seen once. This TCR was recovered from a man in his thirties or forties in good health and CMV-seropositive. V and J are TRBV10-1 and TRBJ2-7, with D maybe TRBD1 (5 bases). Input material: PBMCs. CDR3 residues: CASSEWAGRGLREQYF. CDR3 sequence (DNA): TGCGCCAGCAGTGAGTGGGCAGGAAGGGGCCTTAGGGAGCAGTACTTC.